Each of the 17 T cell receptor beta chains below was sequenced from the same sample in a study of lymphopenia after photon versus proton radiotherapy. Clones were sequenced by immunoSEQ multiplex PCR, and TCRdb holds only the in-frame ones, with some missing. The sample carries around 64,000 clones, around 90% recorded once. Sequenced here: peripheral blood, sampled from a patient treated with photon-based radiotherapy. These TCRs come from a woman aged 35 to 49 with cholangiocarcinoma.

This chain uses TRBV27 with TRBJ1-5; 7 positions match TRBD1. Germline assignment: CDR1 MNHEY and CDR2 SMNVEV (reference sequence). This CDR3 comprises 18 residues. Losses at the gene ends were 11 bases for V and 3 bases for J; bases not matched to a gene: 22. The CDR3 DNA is TGTGCCGAAACCAGAGCCGTGTTTGGGACAGTGGACAATCAGCCCCAGCATTTT. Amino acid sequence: CAETRAVFGTVDNQPQHF.

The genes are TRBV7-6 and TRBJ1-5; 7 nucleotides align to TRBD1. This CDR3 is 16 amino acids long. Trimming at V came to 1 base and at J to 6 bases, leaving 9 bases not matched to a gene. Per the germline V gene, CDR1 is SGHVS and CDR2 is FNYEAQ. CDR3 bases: TGTGCCAGCAGCTTAGGGGCAGGGGGGCAAAGTCAGCCCCAGCATTTT. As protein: CASSLGAGGQSQPQHF.

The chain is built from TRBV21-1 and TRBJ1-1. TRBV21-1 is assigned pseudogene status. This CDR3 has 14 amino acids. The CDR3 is CASSKALRNTEAFF. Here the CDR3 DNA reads TGTGCCAGCAGCAAAGCCCTAAGGAACACTGAAGCTTTCTTT.

As DNA, the CDR3 is TGTGCCAGCAGTATCCCGAGGTCCGGTGAAGCTTTCTTT. Translating gives CASSIPRSGEAFF. The chain joins TRBV25-1 to TRBJ1-1, with D hard to call. Germline V gene data show CDR1 as MGHDK and CDR2 as SYGVNS. The V and J ends lost 5 bases and 7 bases respectively, with 14 bases between them. CDR3 length equals 13 residues.

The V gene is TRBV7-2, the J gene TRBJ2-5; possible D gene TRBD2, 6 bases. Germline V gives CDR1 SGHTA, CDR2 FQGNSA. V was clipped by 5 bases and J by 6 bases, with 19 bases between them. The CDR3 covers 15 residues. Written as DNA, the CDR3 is TGTGCCAGCAGCCACTTTCCCGGGGACTCGAAGACCCAGTACTTC. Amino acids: CASSHFPGDSKTQYF.

Here the CDR3 DNA reads TGTGCCAGCAGCTTAGAGAGGCGTAGGAAGAACACTGAAGCTTTCTTT. This encodes CASSLERRRKNTEAFF. This sequence joins TRBV7-9 and TRBJ1-1; D gene uncertain. V was trimmed by 1 base and J by 1 base, leaving 13 bases between them. Per germline, CDR1 SEHNR and CDR2 FQNEAQ (reference sequence). The CDR3 runs to 16 residues.

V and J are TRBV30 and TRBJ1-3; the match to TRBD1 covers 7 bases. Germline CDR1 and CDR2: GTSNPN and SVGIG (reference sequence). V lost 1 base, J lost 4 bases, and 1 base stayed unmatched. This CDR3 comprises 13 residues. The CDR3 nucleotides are TGTGCCTGGAGTGGGGACAGCGGAAACACCATATATTTT. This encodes CAWSGDSGNTIYF.

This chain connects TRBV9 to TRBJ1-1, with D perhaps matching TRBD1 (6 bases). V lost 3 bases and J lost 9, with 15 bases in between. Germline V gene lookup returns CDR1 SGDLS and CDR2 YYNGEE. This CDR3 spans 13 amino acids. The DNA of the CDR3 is TGTGCCAGCAGCGCACCCGGGGACAACCAAGCTTTCTTT. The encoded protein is CASSAPGDNQAFF. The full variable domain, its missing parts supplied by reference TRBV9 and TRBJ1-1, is DSGVTQTPKHLITATGQRVTLRCSPRSGDLSVYWYQQSLDQGLQFLIQYYNGEERAKGNILERFSAQQFPDLHSELNLSSLELGDSALYFCASSAPGDNQAFFGQGTRLTVV.

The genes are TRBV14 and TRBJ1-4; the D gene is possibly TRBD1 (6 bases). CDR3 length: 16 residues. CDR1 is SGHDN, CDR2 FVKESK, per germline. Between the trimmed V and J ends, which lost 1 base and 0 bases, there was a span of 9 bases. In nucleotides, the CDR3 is TGTGCCAGCAGCCAAGTTACAGGGTCAACTAATGAAAAACTGTTTTTT. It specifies CASSQVTGSTNEKLFF. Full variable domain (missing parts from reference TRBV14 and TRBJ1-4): EAGVTQFPSHSVIEKGQTVTLRCDPISGHDNLYWYRRVMGKEIKFLLHFVKESKQDESGMPNNRFLAERTGGTYSTLKVQPAELEDSGVYFCASSQVTGSTNEKLFFGSGTQLSVL.

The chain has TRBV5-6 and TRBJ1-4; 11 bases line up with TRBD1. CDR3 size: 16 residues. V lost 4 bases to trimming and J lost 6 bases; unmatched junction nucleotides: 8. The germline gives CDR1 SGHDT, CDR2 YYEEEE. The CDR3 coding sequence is TGTGCCAGCAGCCGGGACAGGGGGTCGCTTTATGAAAAACTGTTTTTT. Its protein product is CASSRDRGSLYEKLFF.

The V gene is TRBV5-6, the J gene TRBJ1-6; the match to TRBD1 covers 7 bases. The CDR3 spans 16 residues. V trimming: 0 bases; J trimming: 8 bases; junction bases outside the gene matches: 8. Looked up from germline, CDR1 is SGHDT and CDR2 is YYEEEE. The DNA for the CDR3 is TGTGCCAGCAGCTTGGACCAACGAACAGGGGATTCACCCCTCCACTTT. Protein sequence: CASSLDQRTGDSPLHF.

CDR3 loop: CASSAGQAYSGANVLTF. CDR3 nucleotide sequence: TGTGCCAGTAGTGCGGGACAGGCCTACTCTGGGGCCAACGTCCTGACTTTC. J is TRBJ2-6 and V is TRBV19; 8 nucleotides match TRBD1. From germline, CDR1 is LNHDA and CDR2 SQIVND (reference sequence). The CDR3 runs to 17 residues. V trimming: 5 bases; J trimming: 0 bases; junction bases outside the gene matches: 6.

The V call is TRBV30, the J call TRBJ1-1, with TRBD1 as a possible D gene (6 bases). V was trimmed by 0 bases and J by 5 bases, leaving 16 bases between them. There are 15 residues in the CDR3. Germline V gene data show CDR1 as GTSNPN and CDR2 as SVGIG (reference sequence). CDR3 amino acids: CAWSVGRGFRTEAFF. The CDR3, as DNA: TGTGCCTGGAGTGTGGGCAGGGGATTCAGGACTGAAGCTTTCTTT.

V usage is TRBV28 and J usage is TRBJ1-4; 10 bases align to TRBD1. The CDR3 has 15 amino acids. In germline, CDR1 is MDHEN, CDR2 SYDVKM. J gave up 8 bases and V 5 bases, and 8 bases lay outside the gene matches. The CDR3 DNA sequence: TGTGCCAGCAGTCCTCGGACAGGGGGAAACGAAAAACTGTTTTTT. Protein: CASSPRTGGNEKLFF.

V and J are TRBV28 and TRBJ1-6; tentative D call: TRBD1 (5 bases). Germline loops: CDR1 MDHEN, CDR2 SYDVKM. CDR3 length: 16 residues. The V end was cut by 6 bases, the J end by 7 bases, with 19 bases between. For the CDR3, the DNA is TGTGCCAGCAGAGAAAGTCGGGGCCCCCGGAATTCACCCCTCCACTTT. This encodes CASRESRGPRNSPLHF.

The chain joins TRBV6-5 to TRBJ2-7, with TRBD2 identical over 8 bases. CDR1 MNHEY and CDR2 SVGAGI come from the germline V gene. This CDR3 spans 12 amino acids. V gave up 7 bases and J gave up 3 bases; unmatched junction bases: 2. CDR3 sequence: CASNSGGYEQYF. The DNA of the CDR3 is TGTGCCAGCAACAGCGGGGGCTACGAGCAGTACTTC.

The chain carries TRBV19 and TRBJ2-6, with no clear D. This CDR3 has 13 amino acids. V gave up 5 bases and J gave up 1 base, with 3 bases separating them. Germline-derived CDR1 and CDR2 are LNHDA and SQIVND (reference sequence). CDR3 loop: CASSPSGANVLTF. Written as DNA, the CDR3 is TGTGCCAGTAGTCCTTCTGGGGCCAACGTCCTGACTTTC.